This TCR beta chain was obtained from a study of T cell repertoires in cytomegalovirus infection. TCRdb reprocessed the reads with MiXCR, giving one entry per CDR3 protein. The repertoire consists of around 94,000 distinct CDR3 sequences, with 16% occurring once and the leading ten covering approximately 7.6%. On this clonotype: The junction departs from germline at one end; a sequencing error may be responsible.

The sequenced sample consisted of PBMCs. This clonotype was sampled from a human donor in good health (CMV status not recorded). Some clones in this sample may be carry-over from other donors' samples.

CDR3: CTSRSGSNRYGETQYF. For the CDR3, the DNA is TGTACCAGCAGATCCGGCTCTAATCGGTACGGAGAGACCCAGTACTTC. The chain recombines TRBV5-5 with TRBJ2-5; D remains unclear. The CDR3 sequence is 16 residues long. Germline CDR1 reads SGHKS; CDR2 reads YYEKEE (reference sequence).